This T cell receptor beta chain comes out of a study of T cell changes during pregnancy in multiple sclerosis. The CDR3 runs 14 residues. Germline values: CDR1 MDHEN, CDR2 SYDVKM. V dropped 2 bases and J dropped 8 bases, with 15 bases sitting between them. The data were produced by immunoSEQ multiplex PCR, yet TCRdb's version contains in-frame clones alone and is incomplete. The profile covers about 68,000 clones, with 92% appearing a single time and 1.1% to 1.5% taken by the ten largest. The source is a female donor in good health, enrolled as a control in a pregnancy study. This sample comprised peripheral blood, obtained in the second trimester of pregnancy. The gene calls are TRBV28 and TRBJ1-2; TRBD1 is a possible D gene (5 bases). DNA of the CDR3: TGTGCCAGCAGTTTAGGGCAGGGAGGATACGGCTACACCTTC. Its translation: CASSLGQGGYGYTF.